Presented here are 22 T cell receptor beta chains from one specimen sequenced in a study of early T cells in non-severe SARS-CoV-2 infection. TCRdb redid the calling of the 5' RACE reads with MiXCR, one entry per CDR3 protein. The sample consists of 70,000 to 95,000 distinct CDR3 sequences, about 15% of them appearing once. Sequences were obtained from whole blood. The receptors here all came from an adult who was a healthcare worker with PCR-confirmed SARS-CoV-2 infection or an uninfected control (not recorded which).

This clonotype was seen a handful of times. J is TRBJ2-3 and V is TRBV6-5, with 10 nucleotides matching TRBD2. The CDR3 runs to 15 residues. Germline-derived CDR1 and CDR2 are MNHEY and SVGAGI. V trimming: 5 bases; J trimming: 0 bases; junction bases outside the gene matches: 2. CDR3 in amino acids: CASSVSGGSTDTQYF. The CDR3 DNA reads as TGTGCCAGCAGTGTTAGCGGGGGGAGCACAGATACGCAGTATTTT.

The chain uses TRBV29-1 and TRBJ2-3, with TRBD1 as a possible D gene (6 bases). CDR3 size: 15 residues. Between the trimmed V and J ends, which lost 4 bases and 0 bases, there was a span of 14 bases. Per the germline V gene, CDR1 is SQVTM and CDR2 is ANQGSEA. The DNA for the CDR3 is TGCAGCGTTGGGGGGCCATTTAAGAGCACAGATACGCAGTATTTT. Its protein product is CSVGGPFKSTDTQYF.

The sample holds many counts of this clonotype. The V and J genes are TRBV7-9 and TRBJ1-2; TRBD1 is a possible D gene (6 bases). Trimming took 5 bases from V and 5 from J, leaving 12 bases between them. Germline V gives CDR1 SEHNR, CDR2 FQNEAQ (reference sequence). The CDR3 length is 13 residues. The CDR3: CASSRDRQYGYTF. The CDR3 bases are TGTGCCAGCAGCCGAGACAGGCAGTATGGCTACACCTTC.

This clonotype was seen more than once but under ten times. The chain carries TRBV7-9 and TRBJ1-1; the D gene is possibly TRBD1 (5 bases). Between the trimmed V and J ends, which lost 3 bases and 1 base, there was a span of 18 bases. There are 17 residues in the CDR3. Germline CDR1 and CDR2: SEHNR and FQNEAQ (reference sequence). The CDR3 nucleotides are TGTGCCAGCAGCTTGAAAAAGGGGCAGGGCGCGAACACTGAAGCTTTCTTT. This gives the protein CASSLKKGQGANTEAFF. The full variable domain, with the rest looked up from reference TRBV7-9 and TRBJ1-1, is DTGVSQNPRHKITKRGQNVTFRCDPISEHNRLYWYRQTLGQGPEFLTYFQNEAQLEKSRLLSDRFSAERPKGSFSTLEIQRTEQGDSAMYLCASSLKKGQGANTEAFFGQGTRLTVV.

This clonotype has just a few counts. The rearrangement links TRBV5-1 to TRBJ2-4; D is unclear. Germline V gives CDR1 SGHRS, CDR2 YFSETQ. The CDR3 is 16 residues long. V shed 1 base and J shed 0 bases, with 11 bases lying between them. The CDR3 nucleotides read TGCGCCAGCAGCTTGATACCGGGCTTAGCCAAAAACATTCAGTACTTC. Its protein is CASSLIPGLAKNIQYF.

This clonotype was seen only a few times. The V call is TRBV29-1, the J call TRBJ2-3; D possibly corresponds to TRBD1 (6 bases). The CDR3 contains 11 residues. Deletions cut 7 bases from V and 7 bases from J, with 12 bases between. Germline assignment: CDR1 SQVTM and CDR2 ANQGSEA. The CDR3 sequence: CSARQVYTQYF. DNA for the CDR3: TGCAGCGCCCGACAGGTATATACGCAGTATTTT.

The chain employs TRBV3-1 and TRBJ1-1; possible D gene TRBD1, 5 bases. Trimming pared 1 base from V and 0 bases from J, leaving 12 bases between. The CDR3 covers 16 residues. Looked up from germline, CDR1 is LGHDT and CDR2 is YNNKEL (reference sequence). CDR3 amino acids: CASSQAGRWVNTEAFF. The CDR3 nucleotides read TGTGCCAGCAGCCAAGCAGGGAGGTGGGTGAACACTGAAGCTTTCTTT.

The chain couples TRBV19 to TRBJ2-1, with D perhaps TRBD2 (5 bases). The germline V gene has CDR1 LNHDA and CDR2 SQIVND (reference sequence). The CDR3 length is 15 residues. Trimming stripped 5 bases from V and 3 bases from J, with 14 bases between. The DNA of the CDR3 is TGTGCCAGTAGTTCCCCCGGGAAACGCTACAATGAGCAGTTCTTC. Protein sequence: CASSSPGKRYNEQFF. Combining the CDR3 with reference TRBV19 and TRBJ2-1 gives the whole variable domain DGGITQSPKYLFRKEGQNVTLSCEQNLNHDAMYWYRQDPGQGLRLIYYSQIVNDFQKGDIAEGYSVSREKKESFPLTVTSAQKNPTAFYLCASSSPGKRYNEQFFGPGTRLTVL.

This clonotype was seen only a few times. J is TRBJ2-1 and V is TRBV5-1; the D gene is possibly TRBD2 (5 bases). Trimming left V 1 base short and J 6 bases short, with 11 bases between. Germline lookup yields CDR1 SGHRS and CDR2 YFSETQ. The CDR3 runs 14 residues. CDR3 coding DNA: TGCGCCAGCAGCTTGACGACAAGCGGCAATGAGCAGTTCTTC. It codes for CASSLTTSGNEQFF.

The rearrangement links TRBV20-1 to TRBJ2-1; 12 positions agree with TRBD2. CDR3 length: 14 residues. The ends lost 5 bases at V and 5 bases at J; junction bases unmatched: 4. Germline V gene lookup returns CDR1 DFQATT and CDR2 SNEGSKA (reference sequence). The chain's CDR3 is CSAPRLAGDNEQFF. The CDR3 DNA reads as TGCAGTGCTCCCCGACTAGCGGGGGACAATGAGCAGTTCTTC.

This clonotype was seen a single time. The chain carries TRBV24-1 and TRBJ2-1; a weak D match, TRBD2 (6 bases). Trimming stripped 7 bases from V and 5 bases from J, with 17 bases between. This CDR3 spans 15 amino acids. Germline V gene data show CDR1 as KGHDR and CDR2 as SFDVKD. The chain's CDR3 is CATSPHPWGDNEQFF. The CDR3 coding sequence is TGTGCCACCAGCCCTCACCCGTGGGGGGACAATGAGCAGTTCTTC.

Only a few counts were recorded for this clonotype. J is TRBJ2-5 and V is TRBV23-1; possible D gene TRBD2, 6 bases. TRBV23-1 is filed as an ORF, its function uncertain. The CDR3 covers 15 residues. V was pared by 4 bases and J by 5 bases, with 17 bases between. The CDR3 nucleotides read TGCGCCAGCAGTCCCCCCTGGCGGGGTTCGGAGACCCAGTACTTC. It translates to CASSPPWRGSETQYF.

This clonotype was detected a few times. This chain joins TRBV5-4 and TRBJ1-1; unclear D gene. This CDR3 comprises 15 residues. Germline lookup yields CDR1 SGHNT and CDR2 YYREEE (reference sequence). V was shortened by 3 bases and J by 1 base, with 13 bases between the two germline ends. The CDR3 bases are TGTGCCAGCAGCTACCCGAAGGGTTCGAACACTGAAGCTTTCTTT. Amino acids: CASSYPKGSNTEAFF.

V usage is TRBV19 and J usage is TRBJ1-1; D unresolved. Germline V gene data show CDR1 as LNHDA and CDR2 as SQIVND (reference sequence). CDR3 size: 15 residues. The V end lost 6 bases, the J end lost 3 bases, and 17 bases lay between the germline ends. CDR3 protein: CASSLPRVYHTEAFF. The CDR3 DNA follows: TGTGCCAGTAGCCTCCCCCGTGTTTACCACACTGAAGCTTTCTTT.

This clonotype was recorded many times. The gene calls are TRBV4-1 and TRBJ2-3; 10 bases align to TRBD2. V shed 0 bases and J 0 bases; nucleotides not matched to a gene: 6. Per germline, CDR1 MGHRA and CDR2 YSYEKL. CDR3 length equals 18 residues. CDR3 loop: CASSQDPRLAGSTDTQYF. The CDR3 nucleotides are TGCGCCAGCAGCCAAGATCCAAGACTAGCGGGCAGCACAGATACGCAGTATTTT.

The chain carries TRBV20-1 and TRBJ1-5; maybe TRBD1 (5 bases). The CDR3 extends over 14 amino acids. Trimming pared 3 bases from V and 4 bases from J, leaving 13 bases between. The V gene's germline CDR1 is DFQATT and CDR2 SNEGSKA (reference sequence). The CDR3 here is CSASPPGMNQPQHF. CDR3 coding DNA: TGCAGTGCTAGCCCCCCAGGGATGAATCAGCCCCAGCATTTT.

This clonotype appeared a few times. The chain carries TRBV9 and TRBJ2-3; no firm D call. Between the trimmed V and J ends, which lost 4 bases and 1 base, there was a span of 10 bases. Germline V gene sequence: CDR1 SGDLS, CDR2 YYNGEE. This CDR3 contains 14 residues. CDR3 nucleotide sequence: TGTGCCAGCAGCAACTCCCGGGGCACAGATACGCAGTATTTT. Its protein is CASSNSRGTDTQYF.

The rearrangement links TRBV5-1 to TRBJ1-2; tentatively, D is TRBD1 (6 bases). The CDR3 runs 14 residues. The V and J ends lost 2 bases and 8 bases respectively, with 16 bases between them. The V gene's germline CDR1 is SGHRS and CDR2 YFSETQ. CDR3 residues: CASSLDQGLEGYTF. The CDR3 bases are TGCGCCAGCAGCTTAGATCAGGGGCTGGAAGGCTACACCTTC.

DNA for the CDR3: TGTGCCAGCAGCCGAACTGAAGCTTTCTTT. Amino acid sequence: CASSRTEAFF. The rearrangement joins TRBV7-9 to TRBJ1-1; D call uncertain. V was shortened by 5 bases and J by 5 bases, with 3 bases between the two germline ends. The CDR3 contains 10 residues. The V gene's germline CDR1 is SEHNR and CDR2 FQNEAQ (reference sequence).

This clonotype was recorded at least ten times. In nucleotides, the CDR3 is TGTGCCAGCAGCTTAGATAGGTTCTCTGGGGCTGGCTACACCTTC. Its translation: CASSLDRFSGAGYTF. This chain uses TRBV7-8 with TRBJ1-2, with D possibly matching TRBD1 (5 bases). The V gene lost 1 base and the J gene lost 7 bases, with 16 bases spanning the gap. This CDR3 spans 15 amino acids. The germline V gene has CDR1 SGHVS and CDR2 FQNEAQ.

CDR3 amino acids: CASSESRWDEQYV. CDR3 in DNA: TGCGCCAGCAGTGAGTCCAGGTGGGACGAGCAGTACGTC. The chain is built from TRBV10-2 and TRBJ2-7; D gene ambiguous. The CDR3 covers 13 residues. Germline V gene lookup returns CDR1 WSHSY and CDR2 SAAADI. V gave up 0 bases and J gave up 5 bases, with 8 bases separating them.

The sample holds a few counts of this clonotype. The rearrangement uses TRBV29-1 and TRBJ2-2; 8 positions agree with TRBD1. Germline CDR1 reads SQVTM; CDR2 reads ANQGSEA. The CDR3 has 12 residues. V was clipped by 6 bases and J by 6 bases; unmatched bases: 3. The CDR3 loop reads CSVSRGPGELFF. Here the CDR3 DNA reads TGCAGCGTCAGCAGGGGGCCCGGGGAGCTGTTTTTT.